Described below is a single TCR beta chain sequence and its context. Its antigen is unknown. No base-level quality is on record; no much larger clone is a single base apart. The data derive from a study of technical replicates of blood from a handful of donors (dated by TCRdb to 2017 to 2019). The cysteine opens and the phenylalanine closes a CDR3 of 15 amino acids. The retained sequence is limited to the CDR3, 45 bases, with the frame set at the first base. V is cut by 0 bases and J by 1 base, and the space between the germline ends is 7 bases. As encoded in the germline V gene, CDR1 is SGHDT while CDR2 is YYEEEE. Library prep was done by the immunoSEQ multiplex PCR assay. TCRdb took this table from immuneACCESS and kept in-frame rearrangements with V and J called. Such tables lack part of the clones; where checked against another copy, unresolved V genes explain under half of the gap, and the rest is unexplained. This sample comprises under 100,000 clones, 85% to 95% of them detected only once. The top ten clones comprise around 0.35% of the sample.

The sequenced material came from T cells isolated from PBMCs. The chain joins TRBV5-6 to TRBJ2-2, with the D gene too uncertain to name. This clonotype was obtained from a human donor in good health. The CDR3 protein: CASSLALVNTGELFF. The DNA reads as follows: TGTGCCAGCAGCTTGGCCTTAGTGAACACCGGGGAGCTGTTTTTT.